This TCR beta chain appears in the sequencing data of a study of blood T cell repertoires in COVID-19. Background on the study: Samples came from the United States, Italy and Spain, spanning acute and convalescent COVID-19. PBMCs, B-cell-depleted T cells, or T cells were the source of the cDNA or gDNA that made up the material.

Original analysis: Amplification with reference gene primers provided the estimates of nucleated cell counts. Only in-frame clones appear in the TCRdb table, and some are missing; sequencing was by immunoSEQ multiplex PCR. The DNA gave D and trimming, while V, J and clone size come from that table. Among roughly 140,000 clones listed, about 76% were seen once. Input material: peripheral blood. The sequence was collected from a human donor in a cohort sampled during active COVID-19.

The CDR3 bases are TGTGCCTGGTTCCCAGGGGCTTACTATGGCTACACCTTC. It encodes CAWFPGAYYGYTF. The chain recombines TRBV30 with TRBJ1-2; D is possibly TRBD1 (6 bases). Trimming shortened V by 5 bases and J by 3 bases, and 13 bases separated the two germline ends. Germline CDR1 and CDR2: GTSNPN and SVGIG (reference sequence). The CDR3 consists of 13 residues.